Listed below are T cell receptor beta chains from one sample, sequenced in a study of T cell repertoires in ileal Crohn's disease. Profiling relied on immunoSEQ multiplex PCR, and the TCRdb table lists in-frame clones only, not all of them. In the table there are 14,000 or so clones, approximately 63% of which are singletons. The sequenced sample consisted of ileal tissue. These receptors were obtained from an adult with Crohn's disease. CDR3s include the opening cysteine and the closing phenylalanine or tryptophan. Clone size is shown for a subset of rows, as once, few, many or a class of expanded clone.

clone_size v_call cdr3_aa
NA TRBV2 CASSPLPTDYEQYF
NA TRBV12-5 CASAPDTYEQYF
NA TRBV4-2 CASSQPTGQGLNSPLHF
NA TRBV6-1 CASSEEASGADTQYF
NA TRBV6-5 CASGPLQGTNEKLFF
NA TRBV5-1 CASSLNTGAGQPQHF
NA TRBV11-1 CASSLAGMREQYF
few TRBV2 CASSEASVDTEAFF
NA TRBV2 CASSDGQSYEQYF
NA TRBV7-9 CAGRGTVNTGELFF
few TRBV7-7 CASSLGVNTGELFF
NA TRBV27 CVSRGYSGNQPQHF
NA TRBV7-9 CASKNSGEETQYF
few TRBV19 CASSPSGTGRNQPQHF
NA TRBV5-4 CASALGGRRGGLYNEQFF
once TRBV11-1 CASSQSVGDYEQYF
NA TRBV4-2 CASSREVDGGSGTQYF
NA TRBV5-6 CASSLYRVYEKLFF
NA TRBV9 CASSVGGTEAFF
NA TRBV18 CASSVGANQPQHF
NA TRBV7-3 CASSPGTLYGYTF
NA TRBV4-2 CASSHDGGRSKAFF
NA TRBV7-3 CASSKDRVYGYTF
NA TRBV11-2 CASSLDMDGDYYEQYF
few TRBV28 CASSPSGHGVYQPQHF
NA TRBV5-1 CASSLGRDRGYWLGEKLFF
once TRBV5-1 CASSGTTNTGELFF
NA TRBV7-9 CASSLADRADHNEQFF
NA TRBV4-1 CASSQEFDGPYEQYF
once TRBV19 CASRRTGNNSPLHF
NA TRBV28 CASSGDTYSNQPQHF
NA TRBV6-5 CASSYSGTGELFF
once TRBV5-4 CASSRPGAEMNTEAFF
NA TRBV6-1 CASRYRGPPYEQYF
NA TRBV28 CASSLSNRNNQPQHF
NA TRBV7-9 CASSPGQAPGGYTF
NA TRBV7-6 CASSSGTGGYEQYF
few TRBV7-9 CASSLDPGMGYGYTF
NA TRBV21-1 CASSKAHPLAGRYEQYF
medium-sized TRBV5-6 CASSLGSTGPDTEAFF
NA TRBV7-9 CASSLAPQQGYTF
NA TRBV27 CASSWRGTYSQPQHF
once TRBV30 CAWTSGMSDTEAFF
NA TRBV13 CASSSLAGGRRETQYF
NA TRBV7-9 CASSSQTGAYGYTF
NA TRBV5-1 CASGPRDANYGYTF
NA TRBV10-3 CAISPGGLANYGYTF
NA TRBV11-1 CASSPQGGRTDTQYF
NA TRBV10-1 CASSGSQGNTIYF
NA TRBV10-3 CAISAYDRAAGNTEAFF
medium-sized TRBV27 CASRPRRQITDTQYF
NA TRBV29-1 CSVQEWFQQLGVGNIQYF
NA TRBV6-1 CASSDGTSRETQYF